This T cell receptor (beta chain) was documented in a study of T cell responses to AZD1222 COVID-19 vaccine. Generated by immunoSEQ multiplex PCR, the TCRdb table keeps only in-frame clones and is missing some. This table has around 140,000 clones, roughly nine tenths appearing once. The germline V and J ends were trimmed by 6 bases and 2 bases, with 4 bases remaining between them. Germline-derived CDR1 and CDR2 are MDHEN and SYDVKM. The CDR3 has 11 amino acids. The chain uses TRBV28 and TRBJ1-2; no clear D gene. The origin of this receptor is an adult in good health. The specimen was peripheral blood, collected on day 0 of AZD1222 vaccination. The CDR3 sequence is CASRTNYGYTF. Here the CDR3 DNA reads TGTGCCAGCAGGACAAACTATGGCTACACCTTC.